This TCR beta chain is from a study of shared clonotypes between healthy human individuals. About the study: Aged 18 to 49, the donors were two women and three men.

This CDR3 is 15 amino acids long. Germline lookup yields CDR1 LGHNA and CDR2 YSLEER. The J segment lost 7 bases and the V segment lost 5 bases, leaving 10 bases of the junction unmatched. Nashville, Tennessee was home to all donors, who were Caucasian adults. What was sequenced on ten immunoSEQ deep assay plates was unsorted PBMC DNA. This table comes from immunoSEQ multiplex PCR, and its TCRdb copy is limited to in-frame clones, with some not included. The sample has about 470,000 clones, around 75% seen once. Sequencing was performed on PBMCs. The origin of this receptor is a woman aged 40 to 55 in good health. Some clones in this sample may be carry-over from other donors' samples. The chain employs TRBV4-3 and TRBJ2-1, with 8 bases fitting TRBD2. The CDR3 spells CASSSNPGGLNEQFF. The CDR3 DNA reads TGCGCCAGCAGCTCCAATCCGGGAGGGTTAAATGAGCAGTTCTTC.